The 3 T cell receptor beta chains below come from one sample, sequenced in a study of vaccination and CD4 T cells after COVID-19. Treatment specified: roughly nine-day PBMC culture with coronavirus spike peptide pools or control peptides (ViraFEST assay). The antigens for these receptors are not known. Cultured CD4+ T cell DNA underwent sequencing with the Oncomine TCR Beta short-read assay. TCRdb ran MiXCR on the PCR reads and lists one entry per CDR3 protein. The repertoire has more than 10,000 distinct CDR3 sequences, just under 75% of them found once; the top ten carry 7.5% to 9.5%. Input material: CD4+ T cells from blood, cultured in vitro. The receptor source for this set is a human donor who had recovered from COVID-19.

This clonotype is medium-sized in the sample. This rearrangement joins TRBV27 to TRBJ1-6, with 8 bases lining up with TRBD1. V trimming: 4 bases; J trimming: 6 bases; junction bases outside the gene matches: 5. The CDR3 spans 15 residues. Germline CDR1 and CDR2: MNHEY and SMNVEV (reference sequence). The CDR3: CASSWQGAGNSPLHF. For the CDR3, the DNA is TGTGCCAGCAGTTGGCAGGGGGCTGGTAATTCACCCCTCCACTTT.

This clonotype turned up a few times. The chain employs TRBV20-1 and TRBJ2-1; a weak D match, TRBD2 (6 bases). Germline loops: CDR1 DFQATT, CDR2 SNEGSKA (reference sequence). CDR3 length: 14 amino acids. V lost 2 bases and J lost 7, with 15 bases in between. The CDR3 reads CSARRVTRLNEQFF. The CDR3, as DNA: TGCAGTGCTAGAAGGGTGACTAGACTTAATGAGCAGTTCTTC.

J is TRBJ2-7 and V is TRBV6-1, with 7 bases matching TRBD2. V gave up 8 bases and J gave up 1 base; unmatched junction bases: 11. Germline V gives CDR1 MNHNS, CDR2 SASEGT. The CDR3 is made up of 15 amino acids. The CDR3 loop is CASGEAGVRSYEQYF. For the CDR3, the DNA is TGTGCCAGCGGAGAGGCGGGAGTAAGATCCTACGAGCAGTACTTC.